Following are 14 T cell receptor beta chains from one sample sequenced in a study of blood T cell repertoires in COVID-19. Some clones are missing from TCRdb's copy, which holds only in-frame ones; the method was immunoSEQ multiplex PCR. The table lists about 260,000 clones, about 88% of them singletons. Material: PBMCs or T cells enriched from blood (not recorded which). The receptor source for this set is a woman in her forties or fifties who had recovered from COVID-19.

The rearrangement links TRBV7-2 to TRBJ2-7, with 11 bases aligning to TRBD2. With 3 bases clipped from V and 2 bases from J, the junction kept 6 bases outside the gene matches. CDR3 length: 16 amino acids. Germline CDR1 and CDR2: SGHTA and FQGNSA. The CDR3 region has the DNA TGTGCCAGCAGCTTTTCTCTAGCGGGAGGCGCCTACGAGCAGTACTTC. Its protein is CASSFSLAGGAYEQYF.

This chain joins TRBV7-3 and TRBJ1-1; 8 nucleotides match TRBD1. Trimming at V came to 5 bases and at J to 1 base, leaving 3 bases not matched to a gene. The CDR3 consists of 14 residues. CDR1 and CDR2 (germline): SGHTA, FQGTGA. The CDR3 sequence is CASSPGQGNTEAFF. CDR3 DNA: TGTGCCAGCAGCCCCGGACAGGGGAACACTGAAGCTTTCTTT.

The chain has TRBV27 and TRBJ1-5; maybe TRBD1 (6 bases). The germline V gene has CDR1 MNHEY and CDR2 SMNVEV (reference sequence). V was cut by 8 bases and J by 7 bases, with 12 bases left in between. The CDR3 has 12 residues. CDR3 protein: CASGQGNQPQHF. CDR3 sequence (DNA): TGTGCCAGCGGCCAGGGGAACCAGCCCCAGCATTTT.

The rearrangement joins TRBV19 to TRBJ1-5; 8 bases are shared with TRBD1. Germline V gene sequence: CDR1 LNHDA, CDR2 SQIVND (reference sequence). There are 15 residues in the CDR3. The ends lost 7 bases at V and 4 bases at J; junction bases unmatched: 9. CDR3 bases: TGTGCCAGTACCGGGACAGGACCATTAAATCAGCCCCAGCATTTT. This gives the protein CASTGTGPLNQPQHF.

The chain has TRBV6-5 and TRBJ1-6; 7 bases agree with TRBD1. The V gene end was trimmed by 6 bases and the J gene end by 11 bases; junction bases not matched to a gene: 10. The CDR3 contains 14 residues. Germline CDR1 MNHEY, CDR2 SVGAGI. CDR3 DNA sequence: TGTGCCAGCAGCGAGGGGGCAAAATGGGCACCCCTCCACTTT. Amino acids: CASSEGAKWAPLHF.

This chain connects TRBV7-2 to TRBJ2-7; weak D call: TRBD2 (6 bases). V shed 2 bases and J shed 0 bases, with 14 bases lying between them. The CDR3 is made up of 16 amino acids. Germline V gene sequence: CDR1 SGHTA, CDR2 FQGNSA. CDR3 in amino acids: CASSLRLDGSSYEQYF. CDR3 coding DNA: TGTGCCAGCAGCTTACGTCTAGACGGGAGCTCCTACGAGCAGTACTTC. Drawing the rest from reference TRBV7-2 and TRBJ2-7, the complete variable domain is GAGVSQSPSNKVTEKGKDVELRCDPISGHTALYWYRQSLGQGLEFLIYFQGNSAPDKSGLPSDRFSAERTGGSVSTLTIQRTQQEDSAVYLCASSLRLDGSSYEQYFGPGTRLTVT.

This chain uses TRBV11-2 with TRBJ2-1, with TRBD2 matching over 8 bases. V was pared by 5 bases and J by 4 bases, with 16 bases of the junction left unmatched. The CDR3 loop spans 18 amino acids. CDR1 and CDR2 from the germline V gene are SGHAT and FQNNGV. CDR3 sequence (DNA): TGTGCCAGCAGCGCCAGATCAACTGGCGGGAGGAGTTACAATGAGCAGTTCTTC. Amino acids: CASSARSTGGRSYNEQFF. The variable domain in full, completed from reference TRBV11-2 and TRBJ2-1, reads EAGVAQSPRYKIIEKRQSVAFWCNPISGHATLYWYQQILGQGPKLLIQFQNNGVVDDSQLPKDRFSAERLKGVDSTLKIQPAKLEDSAVYLCASSARSTGGRSYNEQFFGPGTRLTVL.

The rearrangement links TRBV6-5 to TRBJ2-1; 9 bases agree with TRBD1. Germline trimming cut 6 bases from V and 8 bases from J; bases unmatched to any gene: 5. Germline CDR1 reads MNHEY; CDR2 reads SVGAGI. The CDR3 sequence is 13 residues long. CDR3 sequence reads: CASSRTGVHEQFF. The CDR3 bases are TGTGCCAGCAGCAGGACAGGGGTTCATGAGCAGTTCTTC.

The chain carries TRBV7-9 and TRBJ2-5, with 14 bases lining up with TRBD2. CDR3 length: 14 amino acids. Looked up from germline, CDR1 is SEHNR and CDR2 is FQNEAQ (reference sequence). J lost 3 bases, V lost 10 bases, and 4 bases had no gene match. Here the CDR3 reads CATETSGREETQYF. CDR3 coding DNA: TGTGCCACCGAGACTAGCGGGAGGGAAGAGACCCAGTACTTC. Variable domain in full (rest from reference TRBV7-9 and TRBJ2-5): DTGVSQNPRHKITKRGQNVTFRCDPISEHNRLYWYRQTLGQGPEFLTYFQNEAQLEKSRLLSDRFSAERPKGSFSTLEIQRTEQGDSAMYLCATETSGREETQYFGPGTRLLVL.

The rearrangement links TRBV7-2 to TRBJ2-2; 9 bases align to TRBD1. The CDR3 runs to 16 residues. The V gene end was trimmed by 2 bases and the J gene end by 0 bases; junction bases not matched to a gene: 1. Germline V lookup: CDR1 SGHTA, CDR2 FQGNSA. The DNA for the CDR3 is TGTGCCAGCAGCTTACGGACAGGGGCGAACACCGGGGAGCTGTTTTTT. Amino acid sequence: CASSLRTGANTGELFF.

The V gene is TRBV28, the J gene TRBJ1-1; D call uncertain. This CDR3 has 13 amino acids. Per the germline V gene, CDR1 is MDHEN and CDR2 is SYDVKM. With 5 bases removed from V and 1 base from J, the gap between germline ends came to 8 bases. The CDR3 sequence: CASSIRENTEAFF. In DNA form, the CDR3 reads TGTGCCAGCAGTATCCGGGAGAACACTGAAGCTTTCTTT.

This chain uses TRBV7-3 with TRBJ2-1, with TRBD2 matching 13 bases. The CDR3 covers 16 residues. With 2 bases clipped from V and 5 bases from J, the junction kept 3 bases outside the gene matches. Germline V gene sequence: CDR1 SGHTA, CDR2 FQGTGA. The CDR3 reads CASSLYGTSGNNEQFF. CDR3 bases: TGTGCCAGCAGCTTATACGGGACTAGCGGGAACAATGAGCAGTTCTTC.

The chain couples TRBV5-1 to TRBJ2-2; maybe TRBD2 (7 bases). V was trimmed by 5 bases and J by 0 bases, leaving 11 bases between them. The germline CDR1 and CDR2 sequences are SGHRS and YFSETQ. This CDR3 is 15 amino acids long. The CDR3 protein is CASRGGTPNTGELFF. As DNA, the CDR3 is TGCGCCAGCAGGGGAGGGACACCGAACACCGGGGAGCTGTTTTTT.

The chain recombines TRBV6-5 with TRBJ2-7, with D perhaps TRBD1 (5 bases). CDR1 MNHEY and CDR2 SVGAGI come from the germline V gene. Trimming took 6 bases from V and 3 from J, leaving 15 bases between them. The CDR3 has 14 amino acids. The chain's CDR3 is CASRNRQTIYEQYF. The CDR3 coding sequence is TGTGCCAGCAGAAACCGACAGACAATCTACGAGCAGTACTTC.